These T cell receptor beta chains were read from a single sample in a study of CD8 T cells in Susac syndrome. Using its own MiXCR run on the immunoSEQ multiplex PCR reads, TCRdb lists one record per CDR3 protein. In the table there are 300,000 to 350,000 distinct CDR3 sequences, under 95% of which are singletons. What was sequenced was CD4+ T cells from PBMCs. All receptors come from a human donor with multiple sclerosis. Each CDR3 is given without its conserved first and last residue. Each record gives: D gene, V gene, CDR3 protein. The D gene is left open where the match is weak.

>TRBD1|TRBV2
ASEQTGVNYEQY
>TRBD1|TRBV2
ASRGDRYYGYT
>NA|TRBV29-1
SVLNTEAF
>TRBD2|TRBV20-1
SARGTSADEQF
>NA|TRBV30
AFRPYSNQPQH
>NA|TRBV12-3/TRBV12-4
ASRNRGQPQH
>NA|TRBV19
ASSFFGNTEAF
>NA|TRBV7-9
ASSLPNPHNTQY
>NA|TRBV5-1
ASSQGDPGRSGANVLT
>TRBD2|TRBV10-3
AISDGLAAKSSY
>NA|TRBV11-3
ASSQGGSGNTIY
>TRBD2|TRBV6-6
ASSYALAGHQETQY
>TRBD1|TRBV28
ASSPIFPWDRDEQY
>NA|TRBV7-2
ASSLEGVVGELF
>NA|TRBV19
ASSRLFTYEQY
>NA|TRBV5-4
ASSPRPTDLSPLH
>NA|TRBV4-2
ASTTERADTQY
>NA|TRBV5-6
ASSLPTTQETQY
>NA|TRBV6-6
ASPRNPENEQF
>TRBD1|TRBV5-6
ASSLVWGTGMNTEAF
>TRBD1|TRBV11-3
ASKDRENTGELF
>NA|TRBV11-1
ASSSGTVRMNTEAF
>NA|TRBV5-1
ASGRVRHSGANVLT
>TRBD2|TRBV12-3/TRBV12-4
ASSEGGGASTQY
>NA|TRBV5-1
ASSVNSEVGSPLH
>NA|TRBV25-1
ASSEEPKYDIIQGKLF
>TRBD1|TRBV4-1
ASSPGQGGRRGEKLF
>TRBD2|TRBV6-5
ASSYGGLAGEAYEQY
>TRBD1|TRBV5-1
ASSSNRGRRSAEAF
>NA|TRBV3-1
ASSQDREHQPQH
>NA|TRBV24-1
ATSEADTRETQY
>NA|TRBV12-3/TRBV12-4
ASSTGTVNTEAF
>NA|TRBV19
ASMMGSAHTDTQY
>TRBD1|TRBV7-9
ASSPQPGGLNEQY
>NA|TRBV20-1
SARDPGPKNTEAF
>NA|TRBV29-1
SVLYTIWTQY
>NA|TRBV12-3/TRBV12-4
ASSLNSNTEAF
>NA|TRBV20-1
SFQRNIQY
>NA|TRBV6-5
ASSLRMANTEAF
>NA|TRBV12-3/TRBV12-4
ASSQGGVQETQY
>NA|TRBV27
ASSLTRGRASGNTIY
>TRBD1|TRBV29-1
SVDGQGAHGYT
>TRBD2|TRBV12-3/TRBV12-4
ASSQPSGRPYEQY
>NA|TRBV6-1
ASNRVPNEKLF
>NA|TRBV6-6
ASNLSPNTEAF
>NA|TRBV18
ASSSPSVGPRGEQY
>NA|TRBV2
ASRGLASDTQY
>NA|TRBV12-3/TRBV12-4
ASSPMGVNEKLF
>NA|TRBV5-1
ASSLEATAFTGELF
>NA|TRBV7-9
ASSPAIRMGPLWGYT
>TRBD2|TRBV6-5
ASSLSGRPADTQY